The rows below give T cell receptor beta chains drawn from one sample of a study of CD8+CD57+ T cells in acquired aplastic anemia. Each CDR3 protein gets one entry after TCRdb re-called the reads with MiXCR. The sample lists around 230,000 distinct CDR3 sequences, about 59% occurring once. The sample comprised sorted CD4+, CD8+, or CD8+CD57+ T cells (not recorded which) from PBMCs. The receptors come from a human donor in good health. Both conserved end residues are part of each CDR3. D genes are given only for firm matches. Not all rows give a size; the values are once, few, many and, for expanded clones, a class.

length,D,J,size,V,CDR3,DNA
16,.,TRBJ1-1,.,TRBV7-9,CASSPPWADNGYEAFF,TGTGCCAGCAGCCCCCCCTGGGCAGACAATGGCTACGAAGCTTTCTTT
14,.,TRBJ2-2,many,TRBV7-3,CASSNLQAPGELFF,TGTGCCAGCAGCAATTTACAGGCACCCGGGGAGCTGTTTTTT
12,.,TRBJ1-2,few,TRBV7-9,CASGGGLGGYTF,TGTGCCAGCGGGGGCGGTCTCGGAGGCTACACCTTC
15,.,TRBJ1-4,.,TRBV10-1,CASGGGPATNEKLFF,TGCGCCAGCGGGGGAGGGCCGGCAACTAATGAAAAACTGTTTTTT
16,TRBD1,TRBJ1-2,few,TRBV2,CASSLTPTGVAYGYTF,TGTGCCAGCAGTTTAACCCCGACAGGGGTCGCCTATGGCTACACCTTC
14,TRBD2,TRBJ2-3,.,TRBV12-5,CASGLRAGGDTQYF,TGTGCTAGTGGTTTAAGAGCGGGAGGAGATACGCAGTATTTT
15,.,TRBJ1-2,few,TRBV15,CATSREGGAGYGYTF,TGTGCCACCAGCAGAGAGGGGGGCGCCGGCTATGGCTACACCTTC
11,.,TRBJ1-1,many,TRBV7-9,CASSLDAEAFF,TGTGCCAGCAGCTTAGATGCTGAAGCTTTCTTT
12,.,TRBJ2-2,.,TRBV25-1,CLRGTMTGELFF,TGTCTCAGGGGGACTATGACCGGGGAGCTGTTTTTT
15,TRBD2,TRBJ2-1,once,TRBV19,CASSIGLAGHNEQFF,TGTGCCAGTAGTATAGGGCTAGCGGGGCACAATGAGCAGTTCTTC
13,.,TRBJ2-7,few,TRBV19,CASSIGRVYEQYF,TGTGCCAGTAGTATTGGCAGGGTTTACGAGCAGTACTTC
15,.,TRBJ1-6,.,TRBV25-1,CASSPASSYNSPLHF,TGTGCCAGCAGCCCGGCTAGCTCCTATAATTCACCCCTCCACTTT
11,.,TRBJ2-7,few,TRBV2,CASSNDYEQYF,TGTGCCAGCAGTAATGACTACGAGCAGTACTTC
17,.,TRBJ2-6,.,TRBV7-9,CASSLHQGNTGANVLTF,TGTGCCAGCAGCTTACACCAGGGGAACACTGGGGCCAACGTCCTGACTTTC
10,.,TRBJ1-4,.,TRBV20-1,CSAMGEKLFF,TGCAGTGCTATGGGGGAAAAACTGTTTTTT
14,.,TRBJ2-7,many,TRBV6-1,CASRGGYWDNEQYF,TGTGCCAGCAGGGGTGGGTATTGGGATAACGAGCAGTACTTC
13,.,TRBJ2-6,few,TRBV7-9,CASKIAGANVLTF,TGTGCCAGCAAGATAGCTGGGGCCAACGTCCTGACTTTC
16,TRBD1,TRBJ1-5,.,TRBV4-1,CASSQFSGQMNQPQHF,TGCGCCAGCAGCCAATTCTCGGGACAGATGAATCAGCCCCAGCATTTT
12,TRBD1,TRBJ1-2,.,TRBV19,CASTPGGRGYTF,TGTGCCAGCACGCCAGGGGGGAGAGGCTACACCTTC
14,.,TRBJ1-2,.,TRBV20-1,CSARDRGGENGYTF,TGCAGTGCTAGAGATAGGGGAGGGGAAAATGGCTACACCTTC
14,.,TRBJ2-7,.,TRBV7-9,CASSAPGRSYEQYF,TGTGCCAGCAGCGCACCGGGACGGTCCTACGAGCAGTACTTC
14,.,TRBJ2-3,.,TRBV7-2,CASTHIGATDTQYF,TGTGCCAGCACCCACATCGGAGCTACAGATACGCAGTATTTT
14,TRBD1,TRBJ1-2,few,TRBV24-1,CATSDPDRAYGYTF,TGTGCCACCAGTGACCCGGACAGGGCCTATGGCTACACCTTC
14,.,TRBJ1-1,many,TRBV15,CATSADSTNTEAFF,TGTGCCACCAGCGCGGACAGTACGAACACTGAAGCTTTCTTT
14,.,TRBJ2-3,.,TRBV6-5,CASSSKTRADTQYF,TGTGCCAGCAGTTCAAAGACCCGTGCGGATACGCAATATTTT
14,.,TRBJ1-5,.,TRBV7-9,CASSFRQRSQPQHF,TGTGCCAGCAGCTTCAGACAGAGGTCGCAGCCCCAGCATTTT
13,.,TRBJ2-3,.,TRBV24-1,CATSDPFTDTQYF,TGTGCCACCAGTGATCCCTTCACAGATACGCAGTATTTT
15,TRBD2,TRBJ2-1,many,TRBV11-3,CASSLSSGGNNEQFF,TGTGCCAGCAGCTTATCGAGCGGGGGAAACAATGAGCAGTTCTTC
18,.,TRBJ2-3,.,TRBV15,CATSRVRLGFHAPDTQYF,TGTGCCACCAGCAGAGTAAGACTAGGGTTTCACGCGCCGGATACGCAGTATTTT
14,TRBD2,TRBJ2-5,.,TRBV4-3,CASSPGTSRETQYF,TGCGCCAGCAGCCCTGGGACTAGCAGGGAGACCCAGTACTTC
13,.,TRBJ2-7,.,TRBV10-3,CAISESSDYEQYF,TGTGCCATCAGTGAGTCATCTGACTACGAGCAGTACTTC
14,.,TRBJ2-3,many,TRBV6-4,CASSDGLSTDTQYF,TGTGCCAGCAGTGACGGTCTCAGCACAGATACGCAGTATTTT
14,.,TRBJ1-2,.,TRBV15,CATSGGRDSNGYTF,TGTGCCACCAGCGGAGGGAGGGACTCAAATGGCTACACCTTC
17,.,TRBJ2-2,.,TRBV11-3,CASSSLDGGPKTGELFF,TGTGCCAGCAGCTCCCTGGACGGGGGGCCGAAGACCGGGGAGCTGTTTTTT
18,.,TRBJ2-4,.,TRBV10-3,CAISESGQLHLAKNIQYF,TGTGCCATCAGTGAGTCGGGCCAGCTCCATTTAGCCAAAAACATTCAGTACTTC
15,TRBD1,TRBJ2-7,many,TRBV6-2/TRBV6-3,CASSYPGQGTYEQYF,TGTGCCAGCAGTTACCCGGGACAGGGGACCTACGAGCAGTACTTC
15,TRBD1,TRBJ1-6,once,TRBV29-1,CSLGTASEYNSPLHF,TGCAGCTTGGGGACAGCATCTGAATATAATTCACCCCTCCACTTT
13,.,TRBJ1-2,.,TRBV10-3,CAIGQAGVVGYTF,TGTGCCATCGGTCAGGCAGGGGTAGTTGGCTACACCTTC
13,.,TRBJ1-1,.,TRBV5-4,CASSRDTLTEAFF,TGTGCCAGCAGCCGGGACACCTTGACTGAAGCTTTCTTT
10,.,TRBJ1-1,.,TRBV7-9,CASRSTEAFF,TGTGCCAGCCGATCCACTGAAGCTTTCTTT
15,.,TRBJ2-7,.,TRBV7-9,CASSFRFGDSYEQYF,TGTGCCAGCAGCTTCCGATTTGGAGATTCCTACGAGCAGTACTTC
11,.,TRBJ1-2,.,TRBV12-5,CASGLVQGYTF,TGTGCTAGTGGTTTGGTACAAGGCTACACCTTC
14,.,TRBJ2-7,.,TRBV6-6,CASSRQGSVNEQYF,TGTGCCAGCAGTCGTCAAGGGTCTGTCAACGAGCAGTACTTC
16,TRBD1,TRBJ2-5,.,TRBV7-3,CASSSAGTGVQETQYF,TGTGCCAGCAGCTCGGCCGGGACAGGGGTGCAAGAGACCCAGTACTTC
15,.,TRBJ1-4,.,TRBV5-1,CASSLAERLPEKLFF,TGCGCCAGCAGCTTGGCGGAGCGGCTTCCTGAAAAACTGTTTTTT
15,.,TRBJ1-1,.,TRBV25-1,CASSELGTLNTEAFF,TGTGCCAGCAGTGAGCTGGGGACCTTGAACACTGAAGCTTTCTTT
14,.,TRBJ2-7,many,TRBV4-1,CASSRETSSYEQYF,TGCGCCAGCAGCCGGGAAACGAGCTCCTACGAGCAGTACTTC
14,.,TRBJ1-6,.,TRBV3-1,CASSRLDANSPLHF,TGTGCCAGCAGCCGCCTGGACGCGAATTCACCCCTCCACTTT
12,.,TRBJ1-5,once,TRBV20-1,CSATMGDQPQHF,TGCAGTGCTACCATGGGCGATCAGCCCCAGCATTTT
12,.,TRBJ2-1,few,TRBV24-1,CATSKTVNEQFF,TGTGCCACCAGTAAGACGGTCAATGAGCAGTTCTTC
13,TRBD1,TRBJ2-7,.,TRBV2,CASRGGQGYEQYF,TGTGCCAGCAGAGGGGGACAGGGCTACGAGCAGTACTTC
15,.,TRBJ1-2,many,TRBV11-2,CASSSMGTEGYGYTF,TGTGCCAGCAGCTCTATGGGGACGGAGGGCTATGGCTACACCTTC
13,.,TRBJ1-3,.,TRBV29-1,CSVESGPGNTIYF,TGCAGCGTTGAGTCCGGGCCTGGAAACACCATATATTTT
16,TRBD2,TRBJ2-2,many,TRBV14,CASSLSEREGTGELFF,TGTGCCAGCAGCCTATCCGAGCGGGAGGGCACCGGGGAGCTGTTTTTT
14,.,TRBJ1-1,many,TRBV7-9,CASSSEGGNTEAFF,TGTGCCAGCAGCTCAGAGGGGGGGAACACTGAAGCTTTCTTT
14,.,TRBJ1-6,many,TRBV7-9,CASSLVSQGSPLHF,TGTGCCAGCAGCTTAGTATCTCAGGGTTCACCCCTCCACTTT
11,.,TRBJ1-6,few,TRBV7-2,CASSRNSPLHF,TGTGCCAGCAGCCGTAATTCACCCCTCCACTTT
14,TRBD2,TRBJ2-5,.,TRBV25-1,CASSAGGDQETQYF,TGTGCCAGCAGTGCGGGGGGGGATCAAGAGACCCAGTACTTC
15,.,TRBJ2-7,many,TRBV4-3,CASSQDPAGAGEQYF,TGCGCCAGCAGCCAAGATCCGGCAGGGGCGGGCGAGCAGTACTTC